This TCR beta chain appears in the sequencing data of a study of human T cells and chemical hapten exposure. General study findings and limits: TCRs exceeding a frequency of 1 in 1000 stayed unchanged under DPC sensitization.

TCRdb itself ran the RACE reads through MiXCR, one entry per CDR3 protein. This table has about 60,000 distinct CDR3 sequences, approximately 8.6% appearing once. Between the trimmed V and J ends, which lost 6 bases and 4 bases, there was a span of 10 bases. Germline CDR1 DFQATT, CDR2 SNEGSKA (reference sequence). CDR3 length: 11 amino acids. Time point specified: patch test 1, 2 weeks after DPC sensitization. Treatment denoted: therapeutic diphenylcyclopropenone sensitization with weekly scalp DPC. This clonotype was seen at least ten times. Its antigen is unidentified. This TCR was recovered from a woman aged 40 to 50 with alopecia areata. Some clones in this sample may be carry-over from other donors' samples. Sequences were derived from whole blood, sampled in connection with sensitization to the hapten diphenylcyclopropenone (DPC). V is TRBV20-1 and J is TRBJ2-7; D may be TRBD1 (6 bases). The CDR3 sequence is CSAYREYEQYF. In DNA, the CDR3 is TGCAGTGCCTACAGGGAGTACGAGCAGTACTTC.